The table lists the clone carrying this TCR beta chain with a few counts. Its target is unknown. Germline assignment: CDR1 LNHDA and CDR2 SQIVND (reference sequence). This CDR3 contains 13 residues. V lost 6 bases and J 0 bases, leaving 5 bases between the germline ends. This specimen belongs to a study of T cell responses to AZD1222 COVID-19 vaccine. The protocol was immunoSEQ multiplex PCR, while the TCRdb copy is restricted to in-frame clones and leaves out a portion. The repertoire holds roughly 100,000 clones, with about 80% as singletons. Regarding the study as a whole: The peak T cell response came first, and repertoires were sampled only after it. The donor cohort was predominantly white British with a female majority, and clonal diversity may have been underestimated.

The receptor was isolated from an adult in good health. This specimen was peripheral blood, taken on day 0 of AZD1222 vaccination. The rearrangement joins TRBV19 to TRBJ2-2; D gene ambiguous. Here the CDR3 DNA reads TGTGCCAGTAGACGACCGAACACCGGGGAGCTGTTTTTT. It translates to CASRRPNTGELFF. Looking up the rest from reference TRBV19 and TRBJ2-2 gives the full variable domain: DGGITQSPKYLFRKEGQNVTLSCEQNLNHDAMYWYRQDPGQGLRLIYYSQIVNDFQKGDIAEGYSVSREKKESFPLTVTSAQKNPTAFYLCASRRPNTGELFFGEGSRLTVL.